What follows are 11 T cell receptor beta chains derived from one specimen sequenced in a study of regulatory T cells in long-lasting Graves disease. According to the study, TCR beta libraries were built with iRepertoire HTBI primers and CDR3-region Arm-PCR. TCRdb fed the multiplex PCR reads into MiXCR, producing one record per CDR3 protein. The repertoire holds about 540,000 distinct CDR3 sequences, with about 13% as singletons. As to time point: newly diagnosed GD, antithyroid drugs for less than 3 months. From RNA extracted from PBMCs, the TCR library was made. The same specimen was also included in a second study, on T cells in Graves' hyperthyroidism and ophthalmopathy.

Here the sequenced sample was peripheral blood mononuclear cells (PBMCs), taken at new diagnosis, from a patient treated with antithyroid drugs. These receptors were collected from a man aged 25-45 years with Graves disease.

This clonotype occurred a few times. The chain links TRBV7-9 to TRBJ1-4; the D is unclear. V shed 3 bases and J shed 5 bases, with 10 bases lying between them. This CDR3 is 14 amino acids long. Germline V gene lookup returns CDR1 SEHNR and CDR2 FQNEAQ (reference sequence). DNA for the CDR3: TGTGCCAGCAGCTTCAGCCCGCTGAATGAAAAACTGTTTTTT. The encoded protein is CASSFSPLNEKLFF.

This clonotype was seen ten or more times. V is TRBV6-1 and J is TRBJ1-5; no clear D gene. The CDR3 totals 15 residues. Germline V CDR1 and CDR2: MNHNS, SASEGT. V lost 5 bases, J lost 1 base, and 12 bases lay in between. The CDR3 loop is CASSPRRRSNQPQHF. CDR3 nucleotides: TGTGCCAGCAGTCCCCGGCGGAGAAGCAATCAGCCCCAGCATTTT.

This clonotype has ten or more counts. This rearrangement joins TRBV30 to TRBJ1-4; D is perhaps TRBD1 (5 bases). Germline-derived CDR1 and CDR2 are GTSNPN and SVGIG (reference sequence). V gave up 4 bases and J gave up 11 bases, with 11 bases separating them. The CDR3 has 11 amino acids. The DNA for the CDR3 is TGTGCCTGGACTGGGGGGGAGAAACTGTTTTTT. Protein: CAWTGGEKLFF.

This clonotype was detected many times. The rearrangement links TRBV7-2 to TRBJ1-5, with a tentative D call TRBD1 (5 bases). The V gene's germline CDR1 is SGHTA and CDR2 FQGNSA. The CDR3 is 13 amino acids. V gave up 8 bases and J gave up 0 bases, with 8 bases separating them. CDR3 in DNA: TGTGCCAGCCGCAGGGCTAGCAATCAGCCCCAGCATTTT. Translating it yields CASRRASNQPQHF.

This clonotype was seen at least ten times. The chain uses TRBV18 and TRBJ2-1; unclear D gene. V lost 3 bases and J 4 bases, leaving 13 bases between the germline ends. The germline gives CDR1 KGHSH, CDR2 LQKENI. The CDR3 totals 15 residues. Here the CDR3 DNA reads TGTGCCAGCTCACCCCTGCCCGGTGTTTACAATGAGCAGTTCTTC. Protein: CASSPLPGVYNEQFF.

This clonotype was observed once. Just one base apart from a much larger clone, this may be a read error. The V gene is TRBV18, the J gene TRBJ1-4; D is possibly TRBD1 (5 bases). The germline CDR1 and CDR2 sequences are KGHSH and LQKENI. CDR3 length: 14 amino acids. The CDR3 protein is CASSLTEGRERLFF. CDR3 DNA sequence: TGTGCCAGCTCACTTACGGAGGGACGGGAAAGACTGTTTTTT.

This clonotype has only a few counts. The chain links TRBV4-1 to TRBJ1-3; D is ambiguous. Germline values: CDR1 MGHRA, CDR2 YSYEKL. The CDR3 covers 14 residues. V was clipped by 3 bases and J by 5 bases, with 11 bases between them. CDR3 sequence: CASSHERGRNTIYF. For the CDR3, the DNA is TGCGCCAGCAGCCACGAGAGAGGCCGAAACACCATATATTTT.

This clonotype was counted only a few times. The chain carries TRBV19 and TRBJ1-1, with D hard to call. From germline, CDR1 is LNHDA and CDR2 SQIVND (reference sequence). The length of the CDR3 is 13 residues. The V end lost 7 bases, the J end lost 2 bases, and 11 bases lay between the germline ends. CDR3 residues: CASTLVYNTEAFF. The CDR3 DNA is TGTGCCAGTACCTTGGTCTACAACACTGAAGCTTTCTTT.

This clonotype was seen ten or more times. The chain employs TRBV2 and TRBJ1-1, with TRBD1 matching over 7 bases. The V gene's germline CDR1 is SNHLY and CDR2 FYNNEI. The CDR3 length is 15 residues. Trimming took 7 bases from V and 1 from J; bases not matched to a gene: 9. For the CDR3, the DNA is TGTGCCAGCAAACCTACCGGGACAGCGAACACTGAAGCTTTCTTT. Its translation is CASKPTGTANTEAFF.

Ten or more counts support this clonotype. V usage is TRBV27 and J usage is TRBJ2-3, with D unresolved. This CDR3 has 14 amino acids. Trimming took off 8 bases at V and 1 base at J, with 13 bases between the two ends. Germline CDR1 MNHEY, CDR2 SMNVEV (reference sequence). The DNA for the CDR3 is TGTGCCAGCGGCACCCTTGGTGGCACAGATACGCAGTATTTT. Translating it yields CASGTLGGTDTQYF.

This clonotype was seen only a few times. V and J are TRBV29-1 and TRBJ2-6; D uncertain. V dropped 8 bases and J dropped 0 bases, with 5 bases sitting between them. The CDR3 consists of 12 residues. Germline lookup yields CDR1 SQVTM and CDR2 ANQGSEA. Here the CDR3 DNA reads TGCAGCATTGGCTCTGGGGCCAACGTCCTGACTTTC. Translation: CSIGSGANVLTF.